This TCR delta chain was documented in a study of gamma-delta chains in newborns, infants, children. Study context: Polyclonal expansion of innate γδ T cells after birth follows microbial exposure.

TCRdb reanalysed the reads via CATT. The sample comprises under 8,000 delta-chain clones, less than 0.75% of which are singletons, and around 15% rests with the top ten. In this sample, this clone turned up many times. This may stem from a read error, because a much larger clone lies one nucleotide away. The germline V gene has CDR1 GEAIGNYY and CDR2 EKD. The CDR3 spans 18 residues. The chain carries TRDV2 and TRDJ3; 10 positions match TRDD3. This receptor was identified in a child who was a newborn, infant or young child, either healthy, febrile or measles-vaccinated (not recorded which). The source material was blood. Written as DNA, the CDR3 is TGTGCCCGTGACACCGCTGGGGGATACTCCTGGGACACCCGACAGATGTTTTTC. Its translation is CARDTAGGYSWDTRQMFF.